These 16 T cell receptor beta chains originate from one sample sequenced in a study of cytomegalovirus exposure and HLA in healthy donors. The PCR had 60 Vbeta and 13 Jbeta primers. This table comes from immunoSEQ multiplex PCR, and its TCRdb copy is limited to in-frame clones, with some not included. The data contain about 63,000 clones, approximately 71% of them singletons. Sequenced: PBMCs. These receptors were obtained from a woman between 40 and 50 years old in good health and CMV-seropositive.

This clone was detected once. The chain employs TRBV19 and TRBJ1-2; D is undetermined. Germline loops: CDR1 LNHDA, CDR2 SQIVND (reference sequence). The CDR3 runs 14 residues. V lost 0 bases and J lost 4, with 9 bases in between. The CDR3 sequence: CASSIEAGIYGYTF. CDR3 nucleotide sequence: TGTGCCAGTAGTATAGAAGCGGGTATCTATGGCTACACCTTC.

The chain has TRBV15 and TRBJ1-2; possible D gene TRBD1, 5 bases. V gave up 0 bases and J gave up 8 bases, with 10 bases separating them. There are 13 residues in the CDR3. The germline V gene encodes CDR1 LNHNV and CDR2 YYDKDF (reference sequence). The CDR3 DNA reads as TGTGCCACCAGCAGAGAGGCAGGGAACGGCTACACCTTC. Translating it yields CATSREAGNGYTF. Full variable domain (remainder filled in from reference TRBV15 and TRBJ1-2): DAMVIQNPRYQVTQFGKPVTLSCSQTLNHNVMYWYQQKSSQAPKLLFHYYDKDFNNEADTPDNFQSRRPNTSFCFLDIRSPGLGDTAMYLCATSREAGNGYTFGSGTRLTVV.

The rearrangement joins TRBV29-1 to TRBJ1-1, with TRBD1 as a possible D gene (5 bases). CDR3 size: 11 residues. Looked up from germline, CDR1 is SQVTM and CDR2 is ANQGSEA. Trimming stripped 6 bases from V and 1 base from J, with 6 bases between. The CDR3 loop reads CSVDKNTEAFF. The CDR3 coding sequence is TGCAGCGTGGACAAGAACACTGAAGCTTTCTTT. Based on the CDR3 plus reference TRBV29-1 and TRBJ1-1, the full variable domain is SAVISQKPSRDICQRGTSLTIQCQVDSQVTMMFWYRQQPGQSLTLIATANQGSEATYESGFVIDKFPISRPNLTFSTLTVSNMSPEDSSIYLCSVDKNTEAFFGQGTRLTVV.

V is TRBV6-1 and J is TRBJ1-5; TRBD1 might be the D (6 bases). Germline CDR1 and CDR2: MNHNS and SASEGT. Trimming removed 6 bases from V and 9 bases from J, with 18 bases in between. The CDR3 runs 14 residues. CDR3 nucleotides: TGTGCCAGCAGGGAAACAGGGATTTGGCGGCCCCAGCATTTT. It is translated as CASRETGIWRPQHF.

The chain carries TRBV5-1 and TRBJ1-1, with D perhaps matching TRBD1 (5 bases). Germline V gives CDR1 SGHRS, CDR2 YFSETQ. This CDR3 has 16 amino acids. V gave up 2 bases and J gave up 2 bases, with 16 bases separating them. The CDR3 protein is CASSFLRGRTNTEAFF. The DNA of the CDR3 is TGCGCCAGCAGCTTCCTTAGGGGCCGGACCAACACTGAAGCTTTCTTT.

The rearrangement uses TRBV7-9 and TRBJ1-5, with D possibly matching TRBD1 (5 bases). Per the germline V gene, CDR1 is SEHNR and CDR2 is FQNEAQ (reference sequence). V lost 1 base, J lost 4 bases, and 8 bases lay in between. This CDR3 spans 14 amino acids. CDR3 nucleotides: TGTGCCAGCAGCTTAGGGACACCGAATCAGCCCCAGCATTTT. This codes for CASSLGTPNQPQHF.

The chain has TRBV6-5 and TRBJ1-2, with no clear D. The CDR3 consists of 11 residues. The V end was cut by 4 bases, the J end by 8 bases, with 8 bases between. Germline values: CDR1 MNHEY, CDR2 SVGAGI. The CDR3 DNA reads as TGTGCCAGCAGTTGGAGAGGCGGCTACACCTTC. It yields the protein CASSWRGGYTF.

This chain uses TRBV7-6 with TRBJ2-5; 10 positions match TRBD2. J was trimmed by 5 bases and V by 5 bases; bases with no gene match: 11. The germline gives CDR1 SGHVS, CDR2 FNYEAQ. The CDR3 is made up of 16 amino acids. The chain's CDR3 is CASSPLGTSGVETQYF. DNA for the CDR3: TGTGCCAGCAGCCCCCTGGGTACTAGCGGGGTGGAGACCCAGTACTTC.

This clone was observed once. This chain links TRBV13 with TRBJ2-1, with 9 bases aligning to TRBD1. V shed 5 bases, J shed 4 bases, and the junction held 6 bases outside the gene matches. The germline V gene encodes CDR1 PRHDT and CDR2 FYEKMQ (reference sequence). This CDR3 has 15 residues. CDR3 nucleotides: TGTGCCAGCAGCCCCTACGGGACAGGGTACAATGAGCAGTTCTTC. Translation: CASSPYGTGYNEQFF.

This clone was seen a few times. The CDR3 loop reads CASSELMDEQFF. CDR3 DNA: TGTGCCAGCAGTGAACTAATGGATGAGCAGTTCTTC. This chain links TRBV25-1 with TRBJ2-1; D call uncertain. The V end was cut by 2 bases, the J end by 8 bases, with 7 bases between. The CDR3 contains 12 residues. Germline loops: CDR1 MGHDK, CDR2 SYGVNS.

There are a few counts of this clone. The chain carries TRBV12-5 and TRBJ2-1; 8 nucleotides agree with TRBD2. Germline V gene data show CDR1 as LGHNT and CDR2 as FRNRAP. The CDR3 is 15 residues long. J gave up 9 bases and V 7 bases, and 14 bases lay outside the gene matches. For the CDR3, the DNA is TGTGCTAGTGCCCTATGGGTAGCGGGGATTATTGAGCAGTTCTTC. Encoded protein: CASALWVAGIIEQFF.

The V call is TRBV9, the J call TRBJ2-1, with TRBD1 matching 10 bases. Germline-derived CDR1 and CDR2 are SGDLS and YYNGEE. The ends lost 5 bases at V and 9 bases at J; junction bases unmatched: 8. The CDR3 spans 14 residues. In DNA form, the CDR3 reads TGTGCCAGCAGGGGGGGACAGGGGAGGGGTGAGCAGTTCTTC. Translation: CASRGGQGRGEQFF.

The V and J genes are TRBV21-1 and TRBJ2-2; no DNA check was done on the table's D call, TRBD1. TRBV21-1 is flagged as a pseudogene. CDR3 length equals 16 residues. The CDR3 sequence: CASTTGGQGSGGELFF. The DNA for the CDR3 is TGTGCCAGCACCACCGGGGGACAGGGGTCAGGCGGGGAGCTGTTTTTT.

This rearrangement joins TRBV2 to TRBJ2-4, with 9 nucleotides matching TRBD1. The CDR3 sequence is 13 residues long. Germline CDR1 and CDR2: SNHLY and FYNNEI. V trimming: 4 bases; J trimming: 11 bases; junction bases outside the gene matches: 6. In DNA form, the CDR3 reads TGTGCCAGCAGTGGGACAGGGGCCGATTTTCAGTACTTC. Translating gives CASSGTGADFQYF. The full variable domain, in which reference TRBV2 and TRBJ2-4 provide the parts outside the CDR3, is EPEVTQTPSHQVTQMGQEVILRCVPISNHLYFYWYRQILGQKVEFLVSFYNNEISEKSEIFDDQFSVERPDGSNFTLKIRSTKLEDSAMYFCASSGTGADFQYFGAGTRLSVL.

CDR3 DNA sequence: TGTGCCAGCTCACTCGGGACTCCAAGCTCCTACAATGAGCAGTTCTTC. It translates to CASSLGTPSSYNEQFF. The chain joins TRBV18 to TRBJ2-1; a weak D match, TRBD2 (6 bases). V lost 4 bases and J 0 bases, leaving 13 bases between the germline ends. Germline V gives CDR1 KGHSH, CDR2 LQKENI. The CDR3 spans 16 residues.

This chain connects TRBV6-5 to TRBJ1-1; 10 bases are shared with TRBD1. This CDR3 is 15 amino acids long. CDR1 and CDR2 from the germline V gene are MNHEY and SVGAGI. After removal of 2 bases from V and 4 bases from J, the junction contained 4 bases not matched to a gene. CDR3 loop: CASSYQGQGSTEAFF. CDR3 DNA: TGTGCCAGCAGTTACCAGGGACAGGGGAGCACTGAAGCTTTCTTT.